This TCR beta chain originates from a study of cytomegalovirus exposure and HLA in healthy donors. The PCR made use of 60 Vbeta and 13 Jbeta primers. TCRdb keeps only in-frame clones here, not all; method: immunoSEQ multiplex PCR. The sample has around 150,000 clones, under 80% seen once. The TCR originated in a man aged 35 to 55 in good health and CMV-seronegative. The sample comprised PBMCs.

The CDR3 nucleotides are TGTGCCAGCAGTGCTGCACCCGGGACTAGCCCTAAGACCTACGAGCAGTACTTC. As protein: CASSAAPGTSPKTYEQYF. The chain couples TRBV7-9 to TRBJ2-7; TRBD2 matches at 9 bases. The CDR3 loop spans 18 amino acids. Germline CDR1 reads SEHNR; CDR2 reads FQNEAQ (reference sequence). J gave up 2 bases and V 6 bases, and 17 bases lay outside the gene matches. The entire variable domain, with the rest obtained from reference TRBV7-9 and TRBJ2-7, is as follows: DTGVSQNPRHKITKRGQNVTFRCDPISEHNRLYWYRQTLGQGPEFLTYFQNEAQLEKSRLLSDRFSAERPKGSFSTLEIQRTEQGDSAMYLCASSAAPGTSPKTYEQYFGPGTRLTVT.